This T cell receptor (beta chain) was identified during a study of CD8 T cells in ankylosing spondylitis. General observations from the study: Some motif variants had been reported before (in reactive arthritis synovial fluid and blood). Reports say disease-linked clones showed up significantly more in matched ankylosing spondylitis synovial fluid. In ankylosing spondylitis blood, a motif of about 8 highly homologous TCR beta variants appeared characteristic. Disease-associated clonotypes exhibited CD8+ identity and were relatively infrequent in peripheral blood.

On this clonotype: What it binds is not known.

By quantitative 5'-RACE with molecular barcodes, the TCR beta libraries were made. In TCRdb, the 5' RACE reads were re-called with MiXCR into one record per CDR3 protein. The repertoire holds roughly 700,000 distinct CDR3 sequences, with about 20% as singletons. The sequence was obtained from a male donor with ankylosing spondylitis. The sequenced material came from blood, either unsorted or a sorted T cell fraction (not recorded which).

The CDR3 loop reads CSAAPGNIQYF. The CDR3 nucleotides are TGCAGTGCTGCACCCGGAAACATTCAGTACTTC. The genes are TRBV20-1 and TRBJ2-4; D call uncertain. The CDR3 is 11 residues long. Germline V gene sequence: CDR1 DFQATT, CDR2 SNEGSKA (reference sequence). Trimming pared 5 bases from V and 6 bases from J, leaving 8 bases between.